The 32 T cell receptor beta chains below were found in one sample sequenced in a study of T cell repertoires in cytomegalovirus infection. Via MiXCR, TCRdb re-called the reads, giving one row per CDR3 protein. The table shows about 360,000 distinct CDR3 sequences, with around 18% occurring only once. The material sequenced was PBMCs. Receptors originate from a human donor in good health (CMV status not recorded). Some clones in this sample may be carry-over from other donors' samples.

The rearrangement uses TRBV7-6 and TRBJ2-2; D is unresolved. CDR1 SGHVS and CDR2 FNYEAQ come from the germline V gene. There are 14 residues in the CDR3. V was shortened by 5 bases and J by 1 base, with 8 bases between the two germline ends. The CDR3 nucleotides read TGTGCCAGCAGCCGGACGGTGAACACCGGGGAGCTGTTTTTT. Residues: CASSRTVNTGELFF.

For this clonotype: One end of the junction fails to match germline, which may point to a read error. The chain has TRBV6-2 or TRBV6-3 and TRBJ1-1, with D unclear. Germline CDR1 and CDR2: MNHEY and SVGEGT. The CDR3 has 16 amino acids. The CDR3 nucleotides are TGTGCCAGCAGTTCGGACCGAGGCGGTCATAACACTGAAGCTTTATTT. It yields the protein CASSSDRGGHNTEALF.

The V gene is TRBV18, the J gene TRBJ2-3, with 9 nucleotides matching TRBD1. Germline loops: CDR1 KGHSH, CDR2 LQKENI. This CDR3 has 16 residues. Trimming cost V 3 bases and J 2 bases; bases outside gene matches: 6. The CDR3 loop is CASSPSGQGYTDTQYF. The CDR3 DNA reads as TGTGCCAGCTCACCGTCGGGACAGGGATACACAGATACGCAGTATTTT.

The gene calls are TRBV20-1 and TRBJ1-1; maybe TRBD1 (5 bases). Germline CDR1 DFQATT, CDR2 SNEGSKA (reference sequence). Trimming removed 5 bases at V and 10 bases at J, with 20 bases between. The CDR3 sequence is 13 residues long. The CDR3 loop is CSAGPATDPIAFF. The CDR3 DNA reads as TGCAGTGCTGGGCCTGCGACAGACCCAATAGCTTTCTTT.

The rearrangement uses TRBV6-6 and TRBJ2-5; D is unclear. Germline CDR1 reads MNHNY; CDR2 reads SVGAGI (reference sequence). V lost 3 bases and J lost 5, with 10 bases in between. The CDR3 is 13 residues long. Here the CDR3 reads CASSYRGFETQYF. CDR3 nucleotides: TGTGCCAGCAGTTATCGTGGTTTCGAGACCCAGTACTTC.

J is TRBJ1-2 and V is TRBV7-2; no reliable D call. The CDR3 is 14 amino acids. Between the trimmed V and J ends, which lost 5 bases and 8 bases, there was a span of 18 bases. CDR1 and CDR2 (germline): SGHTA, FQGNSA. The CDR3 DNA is TGTGCCAGCAGCCTCACCCGGGATACTTGGGGCTACACCTTC. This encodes CASSLTRDTWGYTF. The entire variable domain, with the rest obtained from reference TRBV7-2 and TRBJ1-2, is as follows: GAGVSQSPSNKVTEKGKDVELRCDPISGHTALYWYRQSLGQGLEFLIYFQGNSAPDKSGLPSDRFSAERTGGSVSTLTIQRTQQEDSAVYLCASSLTRDTWGYTFGSGTRLTVV.

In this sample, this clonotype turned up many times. CDR3 protein: CASSLGSLAGWNQETQYF. The CDR3 DNA reads as TGTGCCAGCAGCTTAGGGAGTTTGGCAGGTTGGAACCAAGAGACCCAGTACTTC. The genes are TRBV7-8 and TRBJ2-5; D call uncertain. CDR1 and CDR2 (germline): SGHVS, FQNEAQ. This CDR3 has 18 amino acids. Trimming removed 1 base at V and 0 bases at J, with 18 bases between.

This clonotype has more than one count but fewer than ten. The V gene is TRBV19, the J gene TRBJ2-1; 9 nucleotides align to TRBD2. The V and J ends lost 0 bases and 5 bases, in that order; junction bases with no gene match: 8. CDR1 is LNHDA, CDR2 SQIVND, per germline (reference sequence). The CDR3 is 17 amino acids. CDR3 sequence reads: CASSIDTRRGGNNEQFF. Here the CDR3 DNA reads TGTGCCAGTAGTATAGATACGCGGCGGGGGGGAAACAATGAGCAGTTCTTC.

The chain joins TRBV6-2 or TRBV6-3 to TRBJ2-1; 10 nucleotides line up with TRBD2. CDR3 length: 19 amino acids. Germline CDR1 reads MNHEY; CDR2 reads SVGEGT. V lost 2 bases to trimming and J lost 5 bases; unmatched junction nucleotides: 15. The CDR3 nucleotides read TGTGCCAGCAGTTACCTCTCCGCTAGCGGGAGTTTACTGGACAATGAGCAGTTCTTC. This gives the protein CASSYLSASGSLLDNEQFF.

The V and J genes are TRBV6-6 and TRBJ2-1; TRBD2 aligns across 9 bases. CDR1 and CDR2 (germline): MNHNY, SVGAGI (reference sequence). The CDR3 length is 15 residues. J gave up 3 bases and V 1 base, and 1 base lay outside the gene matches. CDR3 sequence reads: CASSYLAGDYNEQFF. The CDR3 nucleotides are TGTGCCAGCAGTTACTTAGCGGGAGACTACAATGAGCAGTTCTTC.

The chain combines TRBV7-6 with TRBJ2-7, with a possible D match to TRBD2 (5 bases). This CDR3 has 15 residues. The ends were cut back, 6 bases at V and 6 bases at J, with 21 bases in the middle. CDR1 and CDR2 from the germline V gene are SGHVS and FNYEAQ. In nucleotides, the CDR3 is TGTGCCAGCAGTTATACAGCGGCCACTTTGAGCGAGCAGTACTTC. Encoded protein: CASSYTAATLSEQYF.

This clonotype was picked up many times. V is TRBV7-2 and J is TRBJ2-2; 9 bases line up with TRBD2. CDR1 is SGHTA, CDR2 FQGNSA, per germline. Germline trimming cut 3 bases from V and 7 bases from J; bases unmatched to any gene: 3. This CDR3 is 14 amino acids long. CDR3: CASSFSGRNGELFF. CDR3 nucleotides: TGTGCCAGCAGCTTTAGCGGGAGAAACGGGGAGCTGTTTTTT.

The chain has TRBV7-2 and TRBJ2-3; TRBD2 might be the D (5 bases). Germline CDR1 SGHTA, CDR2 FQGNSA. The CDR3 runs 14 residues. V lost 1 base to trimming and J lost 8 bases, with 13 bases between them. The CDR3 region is CASSLDPLGGTQYF. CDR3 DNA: TGTGCCAGCAGCTTAGACCCTCTAGGAGGTACGCAGTATTTT.

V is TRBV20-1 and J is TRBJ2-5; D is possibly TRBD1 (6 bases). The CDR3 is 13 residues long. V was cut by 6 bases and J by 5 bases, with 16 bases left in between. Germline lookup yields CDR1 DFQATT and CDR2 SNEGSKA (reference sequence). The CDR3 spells CSAPTGASETQYF. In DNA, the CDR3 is TGCAGTGCCCCGACAGGTGCGTCGGAGACCCAGTACTTC.

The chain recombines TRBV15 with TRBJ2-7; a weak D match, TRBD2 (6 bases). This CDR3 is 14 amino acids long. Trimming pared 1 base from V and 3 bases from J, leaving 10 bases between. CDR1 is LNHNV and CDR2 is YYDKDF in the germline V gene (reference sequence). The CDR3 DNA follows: TGTGCCACCAGCAGAGCTGGGCGGGACTACGAGCAGTACTTC. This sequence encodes CATSRAGRDYEQYF.

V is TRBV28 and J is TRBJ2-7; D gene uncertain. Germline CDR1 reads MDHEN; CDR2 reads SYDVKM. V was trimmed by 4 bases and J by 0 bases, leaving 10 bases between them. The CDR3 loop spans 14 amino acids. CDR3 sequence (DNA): TGTGCCAGCAGTTCCCCTCAGAGCTCCTACGAGCAGTACTTC. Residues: CASSSPQSSYEQYF.

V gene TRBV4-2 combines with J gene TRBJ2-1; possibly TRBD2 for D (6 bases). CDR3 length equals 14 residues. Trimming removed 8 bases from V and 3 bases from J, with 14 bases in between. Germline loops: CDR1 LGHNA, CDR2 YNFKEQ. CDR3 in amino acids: CASGTGDLYNEQFF. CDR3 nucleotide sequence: TGTGCCAGCGGCACGGGGGACCTCTACAATGAGCAGTTCTTC.

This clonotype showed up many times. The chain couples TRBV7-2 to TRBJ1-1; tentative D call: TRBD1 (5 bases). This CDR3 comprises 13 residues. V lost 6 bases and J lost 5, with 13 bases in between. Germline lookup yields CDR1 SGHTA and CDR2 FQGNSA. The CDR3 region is CASRVEGRTEAFF. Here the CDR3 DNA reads TGTGCCAGCAGGGTGGAGGGGCGGACTGAAGCTTTCTTT.

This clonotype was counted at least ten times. In nucleotides, the CDR3 is TGTGCCAGCAGCTTACACAGGGGAGCTTTCTTT. Translated: CASSLHRGAFF. J is TRBJ1-1 and V is TRBV7-2, with 7 nucleotides matching TRBD1. CDR3 length: 11 amino acids. The germline CDR1 and CDR2 sequences are SGHTA and FQGNSA. Germline trimming cut 2 bases from V and 10 bases from J; bases unmatched to any gene: 1.

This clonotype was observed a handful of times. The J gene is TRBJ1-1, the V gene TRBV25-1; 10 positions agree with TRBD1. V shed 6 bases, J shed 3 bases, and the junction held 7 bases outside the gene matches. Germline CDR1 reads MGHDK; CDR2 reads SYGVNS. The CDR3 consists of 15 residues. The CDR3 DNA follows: TGTGCCAGCAGCCTAGGGGACAGGGGTGACACTGAAGCTTTCTTT. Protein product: CASSLGDRGDTEAFF.

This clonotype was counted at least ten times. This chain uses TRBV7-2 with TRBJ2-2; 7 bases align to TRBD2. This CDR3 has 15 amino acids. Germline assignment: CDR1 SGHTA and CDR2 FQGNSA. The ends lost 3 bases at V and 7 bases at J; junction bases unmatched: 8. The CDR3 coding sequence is TGTGCCAGCAGCTTTCAGGCGGGAGAGGTCGGGGAGCTGTTTTTT. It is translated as CASSFQAGEVGELFF.

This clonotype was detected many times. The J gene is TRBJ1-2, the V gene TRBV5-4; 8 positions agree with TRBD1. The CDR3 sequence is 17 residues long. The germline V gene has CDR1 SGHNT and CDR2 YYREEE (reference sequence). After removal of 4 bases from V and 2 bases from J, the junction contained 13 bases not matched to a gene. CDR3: CASSRYRGKYENYGYTF. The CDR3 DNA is TGTGCCAGCAGCAGATACAGGGGGAAGTATGAGAACTATGGCTACACCTTC.

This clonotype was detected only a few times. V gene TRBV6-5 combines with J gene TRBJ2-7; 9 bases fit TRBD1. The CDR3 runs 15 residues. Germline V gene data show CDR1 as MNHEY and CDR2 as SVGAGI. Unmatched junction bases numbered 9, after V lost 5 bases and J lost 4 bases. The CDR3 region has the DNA TGTGCCAGCAGTACCGCCGGGACAGGGCTGTACGAGCAGTACTTC. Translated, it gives CASSTAGTGLYEQYF.

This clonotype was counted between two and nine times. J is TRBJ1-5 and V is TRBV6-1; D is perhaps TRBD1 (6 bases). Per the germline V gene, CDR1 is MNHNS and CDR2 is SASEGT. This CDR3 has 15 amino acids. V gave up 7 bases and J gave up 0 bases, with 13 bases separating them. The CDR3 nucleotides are TGTGCCAGCATCGGACAGCTTTATAGCAATCAGCCCCAGCATTTT. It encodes CASIGQLYSNQPQHF.

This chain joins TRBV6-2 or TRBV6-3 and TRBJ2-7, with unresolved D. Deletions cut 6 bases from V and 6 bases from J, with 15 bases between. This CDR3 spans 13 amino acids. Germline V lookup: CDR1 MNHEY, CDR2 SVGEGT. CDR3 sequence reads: CASSQALMGEQYF. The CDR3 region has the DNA TGTGCCAGCAGCCAAGCCTTGATGGGCGAGCAGTACTTC.

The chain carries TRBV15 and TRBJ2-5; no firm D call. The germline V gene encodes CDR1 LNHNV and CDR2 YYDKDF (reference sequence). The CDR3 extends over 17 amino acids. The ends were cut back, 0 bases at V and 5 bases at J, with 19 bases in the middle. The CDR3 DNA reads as TGTGCCACCAGCAGAGAAAGGAGACCCCCGGCTTTCGAGACCCAGTACTTC. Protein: CATSRERRPPAFETQYF.

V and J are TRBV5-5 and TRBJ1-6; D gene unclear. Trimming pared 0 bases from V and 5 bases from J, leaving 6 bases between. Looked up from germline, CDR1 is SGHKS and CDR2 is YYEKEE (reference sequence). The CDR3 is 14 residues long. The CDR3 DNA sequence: TGTGCCAGCAGCTTGGGTCCGGATAATTCACCCCTCCACTTT. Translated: CASSLGPDNSPLHF. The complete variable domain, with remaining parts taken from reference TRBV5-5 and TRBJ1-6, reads DAGVTQSPTHLIKTRGQQVTLRCSPISGHKSVSWYQQVLGQGPQFIFQYYEKEERGRGNFPDRFSARQFPNYSSELNVNALLLGDSALYLCASSLGPDNSPLHFGNGTRLTVT.

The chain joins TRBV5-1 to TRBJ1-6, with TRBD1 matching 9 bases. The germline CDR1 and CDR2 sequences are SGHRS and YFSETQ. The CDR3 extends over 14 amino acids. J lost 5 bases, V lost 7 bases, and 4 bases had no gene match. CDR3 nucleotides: TGCGCCAGCGCCAGGACAGGGGATAATTCACCCCTCCACTTT. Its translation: CASARTGDNSPLHF.

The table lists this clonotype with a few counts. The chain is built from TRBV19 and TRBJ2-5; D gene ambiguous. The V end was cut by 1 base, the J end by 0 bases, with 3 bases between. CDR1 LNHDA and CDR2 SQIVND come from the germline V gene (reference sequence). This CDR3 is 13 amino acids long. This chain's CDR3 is CASSIGYQETQYF. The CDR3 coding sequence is TGTGCCAGTAGTATAGGATACCAAGAGACCCAGTACTTC.

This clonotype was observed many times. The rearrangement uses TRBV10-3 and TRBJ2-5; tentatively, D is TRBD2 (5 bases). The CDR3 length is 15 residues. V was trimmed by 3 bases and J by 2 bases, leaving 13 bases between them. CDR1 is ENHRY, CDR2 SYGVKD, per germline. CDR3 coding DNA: TGTGCCATCAGTGATGGTCGAGAGGGTCAAGAGACCCAGTACTTC. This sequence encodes CAISDGREGQETQYF.

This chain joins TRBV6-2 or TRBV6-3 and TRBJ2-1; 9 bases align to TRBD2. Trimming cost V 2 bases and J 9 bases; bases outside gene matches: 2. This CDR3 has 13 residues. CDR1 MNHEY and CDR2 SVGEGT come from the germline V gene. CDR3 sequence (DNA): TGTGCCAGCAGTTACAGCGGGAGGACTGAGCAGTTCTTC. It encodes CASSYSGRTEQFF.

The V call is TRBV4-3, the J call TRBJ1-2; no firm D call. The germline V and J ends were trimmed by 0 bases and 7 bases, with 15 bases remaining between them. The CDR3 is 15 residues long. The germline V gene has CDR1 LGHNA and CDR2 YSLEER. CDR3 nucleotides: TGCGCCAGCAGCCAAGATCCCCTTGGGCAGTCTGGCTACACCTTC. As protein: CASSQDPLGQSGYTF.